The 2 T cell receptor beta chains reported below all come from one sample, sequenced in a study of blood T cell repertoires in COVID-19. TCRdb keeps only in-frame clones here, not all; method: immunoSEQ multiplex PCR. This sample has 190,000 or so clones, with approximately 86% found just once. Specimen: peripheral blood. The receptors originated from a woman aged 25-40 years with active or convalescent COVID-19.

This chain connects TRBV9 to TRBJ2-1; tentatively, D is TRBD1 (7 bases). Germline CDR1 reads SGDLS; CDR2 reads YYNGEE. V was pared by 4 bases and J by 4 bases, with 12 bases between. This CDR3 contains 14 residues. The CDR3 DNA follows: TGTGCCAGCAGCCCAGGGGGGAGTTACAATGAGCAGTTCTTC. It encodes CASSPGGSYNEQFF.

The rearrangement uses TRBV19 and TRBJ1-2; 9 bases are a match to TRBD1. Germline V CDR1 and CDR2: LNHDA, SQIVND (reference sequence). V shed 5 bases and J 7 bases; nucleotides not matched to a gene: 5. The CDR3 loop spans 13 amino acids. CDR3 coding DNA: TGTGCCAGTAGTCTCCGGGACAGGGTTGGCTACACCTTC. Its translation is CASSLRDRVGYTF.